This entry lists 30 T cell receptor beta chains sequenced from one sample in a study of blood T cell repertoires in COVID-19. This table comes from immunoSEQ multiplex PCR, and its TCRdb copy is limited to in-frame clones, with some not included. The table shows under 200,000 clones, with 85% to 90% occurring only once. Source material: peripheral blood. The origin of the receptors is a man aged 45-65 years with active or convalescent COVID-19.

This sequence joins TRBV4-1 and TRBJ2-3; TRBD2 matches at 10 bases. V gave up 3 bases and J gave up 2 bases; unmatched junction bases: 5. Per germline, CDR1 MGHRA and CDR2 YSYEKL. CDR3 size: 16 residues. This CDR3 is CASSHPSGGHTDTQYF. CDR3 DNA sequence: TGCGCCAGCAGCCACCCTAGCGGGGGCCACACAGATACGCAGTATTTT.

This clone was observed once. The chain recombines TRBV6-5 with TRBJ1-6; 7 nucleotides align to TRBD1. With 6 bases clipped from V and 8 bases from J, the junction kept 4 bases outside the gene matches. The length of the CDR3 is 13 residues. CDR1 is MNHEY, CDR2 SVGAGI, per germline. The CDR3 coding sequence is TGTGCCAGCAGAGTAACAGGGGATTCACCCCTCCACTTT. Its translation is CASRVTGDSPLHF.

This CDR3 is CASSPDRYNSPLHF. CDR3 bases: TGTGCCAGCAGCCCCGACAGATATAATTCACCCCTCCACTTT. The J gene is TRBJ1-6, the V gene TRBV27; weak D call: TRBD1 (5 bases). The length of the CDR3 is 14 residues. Trimming took off 6 bases at V and 4 bases at J, with 10 bases between the two ends. Germline assignment: CDR1 MNHEY and CDR2 SMNVEV (reference sequence).

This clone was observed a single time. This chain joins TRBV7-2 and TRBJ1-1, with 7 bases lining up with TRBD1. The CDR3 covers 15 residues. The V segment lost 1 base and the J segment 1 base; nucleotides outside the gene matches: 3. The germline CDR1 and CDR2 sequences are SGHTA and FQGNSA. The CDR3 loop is CASSLVGGGNTEAFF. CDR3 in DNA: TGTGCCAGCAGCTTAGTAGGGGGCGGGAACACTGAAGCTTTCTTT. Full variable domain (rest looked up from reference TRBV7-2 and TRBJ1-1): GAGVSQSPSNKVTEKGKDVELRCDPISGHTALYWYRQSLGQGLEFLIYFQGNSAPDKSGLPSDRFSAERTGGSVSTLTIQRTQQEDSAVYLCASSLVGGGNTEAFFGQGTRLTVV.

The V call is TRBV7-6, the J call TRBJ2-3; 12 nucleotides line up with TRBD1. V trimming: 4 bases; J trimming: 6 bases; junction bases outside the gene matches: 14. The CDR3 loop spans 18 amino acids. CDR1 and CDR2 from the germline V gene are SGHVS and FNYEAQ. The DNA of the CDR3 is TGTGCCAGCAGCTCCCGGGACAGGGGGCGCCGTATGGGCGATACGCAGTATTTT. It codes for CASSSRDRGRRMGDTQYF.

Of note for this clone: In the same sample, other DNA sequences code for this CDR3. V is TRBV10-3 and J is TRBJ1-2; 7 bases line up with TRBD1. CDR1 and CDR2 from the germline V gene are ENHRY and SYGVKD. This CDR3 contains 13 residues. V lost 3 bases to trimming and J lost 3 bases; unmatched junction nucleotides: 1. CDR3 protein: CAISETGDYGYTF. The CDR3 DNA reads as TGTGCCATCAGTGAAACAGGGGACTATGGCTACACCTTC.

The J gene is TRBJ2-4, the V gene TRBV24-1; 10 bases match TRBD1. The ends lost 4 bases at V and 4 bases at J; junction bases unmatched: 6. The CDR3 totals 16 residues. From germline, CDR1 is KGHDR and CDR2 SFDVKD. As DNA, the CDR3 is TGTGCCACCAGTGAAGGGACAGGGGACCCAAAAAACATTCAGTACTTC. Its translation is CATSEGTGDPKNIQYF.

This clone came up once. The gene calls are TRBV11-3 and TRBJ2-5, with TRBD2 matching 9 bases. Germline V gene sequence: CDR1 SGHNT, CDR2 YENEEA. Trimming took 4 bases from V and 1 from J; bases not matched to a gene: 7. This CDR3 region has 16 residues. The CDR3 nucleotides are TGTGCCAGCAGCTGGGATGGCGGGAGGGCCCAAGAGACCCAGTACTTC. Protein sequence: CASSWDGGRAQETQYF.

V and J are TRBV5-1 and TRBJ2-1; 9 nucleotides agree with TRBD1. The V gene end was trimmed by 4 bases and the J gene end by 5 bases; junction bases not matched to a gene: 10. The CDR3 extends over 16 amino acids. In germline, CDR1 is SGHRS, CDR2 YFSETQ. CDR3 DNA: TGCGCCAGCAGCAGGGGGCCGGGACAGGGAAACAATGAGCAGTTCTTC. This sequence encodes CASSRGPGQGNNEQFF.

The CDR3 nucleotides are TGTGCCAGTAGTAGACAGGGAGAGGGTGAAAAACTGTTTTTT. Translation: CASSRQGEGEKLFF. The chain uses TRBV19 and TRBJ1-4, with TRBD1 matching 7 bases. This CDR3 is built from 14 residues. V shed 4 bases and J 7 bases; nucleotides not matched to a gene: 6. Germline V lookup: CDR1 LNHDA, CDR2 SQIVND (reference sequence).

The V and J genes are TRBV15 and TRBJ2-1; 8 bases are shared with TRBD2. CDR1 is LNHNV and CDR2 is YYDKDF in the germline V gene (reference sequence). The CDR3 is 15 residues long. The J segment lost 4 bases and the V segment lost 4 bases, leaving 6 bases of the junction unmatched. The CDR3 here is CATSIVGGGYNEQFF. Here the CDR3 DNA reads TGTGCCACCAGCATAGTAGGCGGGGGGTACAATGAGCAGTTCTTC.

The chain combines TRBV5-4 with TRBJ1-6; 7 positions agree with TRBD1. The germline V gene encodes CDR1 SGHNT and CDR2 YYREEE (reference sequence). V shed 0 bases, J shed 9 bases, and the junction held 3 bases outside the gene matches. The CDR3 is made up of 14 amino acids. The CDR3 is CASSLETGSSPLHF. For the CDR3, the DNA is TGTGCCAGCAGCTTGGAGACAGGGTCTTCACCCCTCCACTTT.

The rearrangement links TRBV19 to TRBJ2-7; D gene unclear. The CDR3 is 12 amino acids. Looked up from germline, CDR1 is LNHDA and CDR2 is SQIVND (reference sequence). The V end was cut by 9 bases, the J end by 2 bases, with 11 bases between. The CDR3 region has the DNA TGTGCCAGACGTACTGAGCCCTACGAGCAGTACTTC. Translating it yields CARRTEPYEQYF.

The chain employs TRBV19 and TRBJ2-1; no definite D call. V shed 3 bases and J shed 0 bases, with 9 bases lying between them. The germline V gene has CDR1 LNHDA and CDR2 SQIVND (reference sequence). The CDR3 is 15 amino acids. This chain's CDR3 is CASSIGPSSYNEQFF. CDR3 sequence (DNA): TGTGCCAGTAGTATTGGGCCCAGCTCCTACAATGAGCAGTTCTTC. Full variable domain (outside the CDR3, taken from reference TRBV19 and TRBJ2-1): DGGITQSPKYLFRKEGQNVTLSCEQNLNHDAMYWYRQDPGQGLRLIYYSQIVNDFQKGDIAEGYSVSREKKESFPLTVTSAQKNPTAFYLCASSIGPSSYNEQFFGPGTRLTVL.

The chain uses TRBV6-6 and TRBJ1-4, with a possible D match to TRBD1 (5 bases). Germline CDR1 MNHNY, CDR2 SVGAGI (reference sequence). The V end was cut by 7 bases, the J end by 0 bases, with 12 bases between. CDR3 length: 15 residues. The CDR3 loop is CASTRGVATNEKLFF. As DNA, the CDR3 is TGTGCCAGCACCCGGGGGGTAGCAACTAATGAAAAACTGTTTTTT.

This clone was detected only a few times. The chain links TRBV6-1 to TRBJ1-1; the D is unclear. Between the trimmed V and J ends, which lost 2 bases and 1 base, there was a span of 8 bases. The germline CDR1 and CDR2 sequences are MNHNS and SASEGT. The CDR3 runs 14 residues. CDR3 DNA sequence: TGTGCCAGCAGTGAACCAGGTGCGAACACTGAAGCTTTCTTT. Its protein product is CASSEPGANTEAFF.

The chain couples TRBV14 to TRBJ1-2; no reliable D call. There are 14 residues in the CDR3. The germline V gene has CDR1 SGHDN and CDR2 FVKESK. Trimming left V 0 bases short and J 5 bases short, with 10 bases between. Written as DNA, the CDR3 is TGTGCCAGCAGCCAAGATCTTTTAGAATATGGCTACACCTTC. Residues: CASSQDLLEYGYTF.

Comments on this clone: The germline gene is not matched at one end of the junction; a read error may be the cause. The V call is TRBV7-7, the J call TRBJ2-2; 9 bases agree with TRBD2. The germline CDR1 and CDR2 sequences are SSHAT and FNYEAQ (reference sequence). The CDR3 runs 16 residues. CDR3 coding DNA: TGTGCTAGCAGCCCAGCGGCGGGAGGGAGCACCGGGGAGCTGTTTTTT. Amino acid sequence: CASSPAAGGSTGELFF.

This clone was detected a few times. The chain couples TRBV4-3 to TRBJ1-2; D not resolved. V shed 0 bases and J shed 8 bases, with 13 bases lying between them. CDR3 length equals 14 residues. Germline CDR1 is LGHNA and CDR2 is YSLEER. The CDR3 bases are TGCGCCAGCAGCCAAGATCCCGGGAAGGCGGGCTACACCTTC. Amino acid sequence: CASSQDPGKAGYTF.

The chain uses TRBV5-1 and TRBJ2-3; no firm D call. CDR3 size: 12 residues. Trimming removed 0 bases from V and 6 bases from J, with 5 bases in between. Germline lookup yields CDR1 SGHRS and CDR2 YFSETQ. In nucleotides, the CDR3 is TGCGCCAGCAGCTTGGCCCCGGATACGCAGTATTTT. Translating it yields CASSLAPDTQYF.

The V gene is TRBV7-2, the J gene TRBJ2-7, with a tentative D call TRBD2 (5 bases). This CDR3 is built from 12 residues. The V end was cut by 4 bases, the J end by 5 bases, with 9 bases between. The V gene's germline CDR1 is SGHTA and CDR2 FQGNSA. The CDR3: CASSSSRDEQYF. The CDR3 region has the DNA TGTGCCAGCAGCTCCTCGAGGGACGAGCAGTACTTC.

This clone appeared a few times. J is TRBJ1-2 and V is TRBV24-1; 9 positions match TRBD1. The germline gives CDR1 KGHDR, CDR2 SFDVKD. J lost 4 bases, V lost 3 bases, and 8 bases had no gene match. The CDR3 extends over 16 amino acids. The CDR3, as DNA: TGTGCCACCAGTGATGTGGGGGGACAGGGCCGCTATGGCTACACCTTC. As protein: CATSDVGGQGRYGYTF.

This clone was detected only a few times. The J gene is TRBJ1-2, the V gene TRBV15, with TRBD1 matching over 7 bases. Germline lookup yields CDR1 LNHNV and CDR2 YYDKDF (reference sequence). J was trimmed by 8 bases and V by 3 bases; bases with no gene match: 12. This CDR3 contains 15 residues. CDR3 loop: CATSSYPQGRGGYTF. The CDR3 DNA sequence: TGTGCCACCAGCAGTTACCCACAGGGGCGTGGGGGCTACACCTTC.

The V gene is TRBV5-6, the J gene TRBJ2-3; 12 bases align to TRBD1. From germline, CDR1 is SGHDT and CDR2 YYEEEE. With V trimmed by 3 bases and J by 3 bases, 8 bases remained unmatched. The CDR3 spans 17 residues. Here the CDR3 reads CASSSRDRGRRTDTQYF. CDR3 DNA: TGTGCCAGCAGCTCCCGGGACAGGGGGCGACGGACAGATACGCAGTATTTT.

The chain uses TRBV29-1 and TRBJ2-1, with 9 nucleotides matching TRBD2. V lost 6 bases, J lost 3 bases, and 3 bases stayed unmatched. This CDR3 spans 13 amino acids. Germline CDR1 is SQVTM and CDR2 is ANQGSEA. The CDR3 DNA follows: TGCAGCGTGGCTAGCGGGGTCTACAATGAGCAGTTCTTC. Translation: CSVASGVYNEQFF.

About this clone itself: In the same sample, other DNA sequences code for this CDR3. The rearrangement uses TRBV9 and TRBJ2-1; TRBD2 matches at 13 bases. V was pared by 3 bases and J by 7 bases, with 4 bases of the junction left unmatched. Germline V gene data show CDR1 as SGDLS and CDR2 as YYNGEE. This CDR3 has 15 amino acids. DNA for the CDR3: TGTGCCAGCAGCGCCACTAGCGGGAGGGTTAATGAGCAGTTCTTC. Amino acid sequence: CASSATSGRVNEQFF. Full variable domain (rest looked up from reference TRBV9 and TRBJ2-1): DSGVTQTPKHLITATGQRVTLRCSPRSGDLSVYWYQQSLDQGLQFLIQYYNGEERAKGNILERFSAQQFPDLHSELNLSSLELGDSALYFCASSATSGRVNEQFFGPGTRLTVL.

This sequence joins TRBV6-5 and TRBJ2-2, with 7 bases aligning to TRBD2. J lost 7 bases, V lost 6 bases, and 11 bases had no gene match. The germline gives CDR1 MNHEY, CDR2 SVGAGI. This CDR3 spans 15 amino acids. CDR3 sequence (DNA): TGTGCCAGCAGCACGGAGGCTAGCGGTCGCGGGGAGCTGTTTTTT. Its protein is CASSTEASGRGELFF.

The CDR3 coding sequence is TGTGCCAGCAGCCAGGGGACTTTCAATCAGCCCCAGCATTTT. It yields the protein CASSQGTFNQPQHF. The chain couples TRBV4-2 to TRBJ1-5; D is perhaps TRBD1 (5 bases). Germline-derived CDR1 and CDR2 are LGHNA and YNFKEQ. With 3 bases removed from V and 3 bases from J, the gap between germline ends came to 9 bases. This CDR3 is 14 amino acids long.

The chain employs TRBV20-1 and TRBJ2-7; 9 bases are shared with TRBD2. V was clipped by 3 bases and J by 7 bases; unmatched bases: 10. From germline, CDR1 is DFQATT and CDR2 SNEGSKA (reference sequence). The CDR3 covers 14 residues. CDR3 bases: TGCAGTGCTAGTTTGGCTAGCGGGGTCGTGGAGCAGTACTTC. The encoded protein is CSASLASGVVEQYF.

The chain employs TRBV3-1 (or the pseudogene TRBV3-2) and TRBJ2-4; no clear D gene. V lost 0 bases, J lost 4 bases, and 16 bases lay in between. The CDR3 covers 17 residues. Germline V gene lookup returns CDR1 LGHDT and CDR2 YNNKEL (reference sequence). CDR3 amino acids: CASSQDLRPSGKNIQYF. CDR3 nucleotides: TGTGCCAGCAGCCAAGATCTCAGACCGTCAGGTAAAAACATTCAGTACTTC.